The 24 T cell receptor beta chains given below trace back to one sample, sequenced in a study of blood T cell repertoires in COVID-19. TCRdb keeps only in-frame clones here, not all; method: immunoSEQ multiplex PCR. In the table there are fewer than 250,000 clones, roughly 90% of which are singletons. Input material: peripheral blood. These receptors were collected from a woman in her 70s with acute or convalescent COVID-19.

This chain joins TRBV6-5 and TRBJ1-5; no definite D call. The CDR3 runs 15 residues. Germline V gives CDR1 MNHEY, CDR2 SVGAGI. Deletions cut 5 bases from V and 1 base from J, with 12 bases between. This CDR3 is CASSHEDMSNQPQHF. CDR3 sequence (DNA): TGTGCCAGCAGTCATGAAGACATGAGCAATCAGCCCCAGCATTTT.

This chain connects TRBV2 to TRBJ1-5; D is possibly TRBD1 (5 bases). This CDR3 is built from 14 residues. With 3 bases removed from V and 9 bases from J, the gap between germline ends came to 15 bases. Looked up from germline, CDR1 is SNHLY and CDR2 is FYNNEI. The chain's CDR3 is CASSDQTIGGPQHF. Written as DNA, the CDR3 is TGTGCCAGCAGTGACCAAACCATCGGGGGGCCCCAGCATTTT.

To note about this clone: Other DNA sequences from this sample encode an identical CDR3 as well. The CDR3 spells CASSLVSDTQYF. CDR3 DNA sequence: TGTGCCAGCAGCTTAGTGAGCGATACGCAGTATTTT. V usage is TRBV11-2 and J usage is TRBJ2-3; no clear D gene. The V gene lost 1 base and the J gene lost 6 bases, with 5 bases spanning the gap. This CDR3 is 12 amino acids long. CDR1 is SGHAT and CDR2 is FQNNGV in the germline V gene.

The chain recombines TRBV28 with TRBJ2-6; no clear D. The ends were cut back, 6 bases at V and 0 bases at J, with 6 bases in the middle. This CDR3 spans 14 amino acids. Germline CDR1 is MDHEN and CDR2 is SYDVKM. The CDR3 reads CASRATSGANVLTF. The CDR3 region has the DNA TGTGCCAGCAGGGCAACCTCTGGGGCCAACGTCCTGACTTTC.

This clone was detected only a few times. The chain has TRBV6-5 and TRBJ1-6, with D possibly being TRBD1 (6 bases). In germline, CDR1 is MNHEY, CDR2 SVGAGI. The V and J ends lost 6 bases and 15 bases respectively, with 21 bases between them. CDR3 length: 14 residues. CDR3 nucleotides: TGTGCCAGCAGCCGGATAACAGGGAATCGGCACCTCCACTTT. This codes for CASSRITGNRHLHF.

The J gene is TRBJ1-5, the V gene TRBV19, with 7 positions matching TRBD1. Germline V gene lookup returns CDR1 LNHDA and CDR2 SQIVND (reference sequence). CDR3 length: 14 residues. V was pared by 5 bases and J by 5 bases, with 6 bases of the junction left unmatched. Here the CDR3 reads CASSDRQGHQPQHF. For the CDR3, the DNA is TGTGCCAGTAGTGATCGACAGGGACATCAGCCCCAGCATTTT.

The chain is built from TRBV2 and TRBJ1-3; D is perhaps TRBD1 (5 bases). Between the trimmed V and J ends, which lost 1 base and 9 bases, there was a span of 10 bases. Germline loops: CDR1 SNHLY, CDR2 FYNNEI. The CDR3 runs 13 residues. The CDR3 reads CASSEVREGTIYF. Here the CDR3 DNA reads TGTGCCAGCAGTGAAGTCAGGGAGGGCACCATATATTTT.

CDR3 amino acids: CASSSLRGNTEAFF. In nucleotides, the CDR3 is TGTGCCAGCAGCTCGCTTAGGGGGAACACTGAAGCTTTCTTT. The chain is built from TRBV7-2 and TRBJ1-1, with D possibly matching TRBD1 (5 bases). Trimming cost V 4 bases and J 1 base, with 10 bases left between them. Germline CDR1 reads SGHTA; CDR2 reads FQGNSA. This CDR3 is built from 14 residues.

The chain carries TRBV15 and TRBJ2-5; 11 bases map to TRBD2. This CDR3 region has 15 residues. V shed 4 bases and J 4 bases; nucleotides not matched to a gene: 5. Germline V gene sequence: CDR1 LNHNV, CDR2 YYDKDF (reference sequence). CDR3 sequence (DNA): TGTGCCACCAGCATAAGACTAGCGGGAAGAGAGACCCAGTACTTC. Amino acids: CATSIRLAGRETQYF.

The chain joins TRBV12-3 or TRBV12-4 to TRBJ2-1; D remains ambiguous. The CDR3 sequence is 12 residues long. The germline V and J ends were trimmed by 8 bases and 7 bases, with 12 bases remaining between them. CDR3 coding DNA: TGTGCCAGCGCCCTCATCCGGAATGAGCAGTTCTTC. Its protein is CASALIRNEQFF.

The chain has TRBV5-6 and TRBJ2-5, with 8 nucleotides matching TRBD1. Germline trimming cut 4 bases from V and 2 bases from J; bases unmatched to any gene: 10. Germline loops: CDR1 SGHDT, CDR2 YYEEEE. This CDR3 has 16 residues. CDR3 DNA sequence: TGTGCCAGCAGCGGAGGGACAGGTTCTCTTCAAGAGACCCAGTACTTC. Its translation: CASSGGTGSLQETQYF.

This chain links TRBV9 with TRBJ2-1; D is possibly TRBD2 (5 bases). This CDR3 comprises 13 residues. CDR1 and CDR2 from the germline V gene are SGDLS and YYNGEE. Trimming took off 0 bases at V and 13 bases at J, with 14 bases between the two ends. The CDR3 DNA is TGTGCCAGCAGCGTAGAAGGAACTAGTCAACAGTTCTTC. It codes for CASSVEGTSQQFF.

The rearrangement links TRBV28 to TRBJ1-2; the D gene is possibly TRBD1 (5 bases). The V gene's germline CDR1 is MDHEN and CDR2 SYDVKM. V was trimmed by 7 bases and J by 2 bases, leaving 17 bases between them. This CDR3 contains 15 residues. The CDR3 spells CASNLGRGLNYGYTF. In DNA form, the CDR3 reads TGTGCCAGCAACTTAGGGAGGGGCTTGAACTATGGCTACACCTTC.

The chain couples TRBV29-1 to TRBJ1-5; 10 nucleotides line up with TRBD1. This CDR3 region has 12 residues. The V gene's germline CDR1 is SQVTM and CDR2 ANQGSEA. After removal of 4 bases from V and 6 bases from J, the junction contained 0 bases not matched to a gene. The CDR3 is CSVGDRGQPQHF. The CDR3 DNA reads TGCAGCGTTGGGGACAGGGGTCAGCCCCAGCATTTT.

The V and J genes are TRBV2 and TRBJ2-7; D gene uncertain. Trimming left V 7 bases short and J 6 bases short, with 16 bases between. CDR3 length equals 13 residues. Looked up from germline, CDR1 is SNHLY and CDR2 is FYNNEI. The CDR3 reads CASKIRTASEQYF. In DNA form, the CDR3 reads TGTGCCAGCAAAATTCGCACAGCCTCCGAGCAGTACTTC.

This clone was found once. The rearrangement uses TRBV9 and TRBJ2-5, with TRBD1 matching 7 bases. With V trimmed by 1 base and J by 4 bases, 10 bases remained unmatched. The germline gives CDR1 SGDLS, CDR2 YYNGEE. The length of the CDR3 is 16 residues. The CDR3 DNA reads TGTGCCAGCAGCGTAAGACAGGGTGTGCGTGGAGAGACCCAGTACTTC. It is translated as CASSVRQGVRGETQYF. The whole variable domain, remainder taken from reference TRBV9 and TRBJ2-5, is DSGVTQTPKHLITATGQRVTLRCSPRSGDLSVYWYQQSLDQGLQFLIQYYNGEERAKGNILERFSAQQFPDLHSELNLSSLELGDSALYFCASSVRQGVRGETQYFGPGTRLLVL.

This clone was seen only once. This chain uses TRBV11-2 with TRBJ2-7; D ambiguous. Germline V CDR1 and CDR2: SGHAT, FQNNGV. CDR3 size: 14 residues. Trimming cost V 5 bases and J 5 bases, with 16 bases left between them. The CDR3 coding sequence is TGTGCCAGCAGCCGCCAACGGTTAGTTAACGAGCAGTACTTC. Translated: CASSRQRLVNEQYF.

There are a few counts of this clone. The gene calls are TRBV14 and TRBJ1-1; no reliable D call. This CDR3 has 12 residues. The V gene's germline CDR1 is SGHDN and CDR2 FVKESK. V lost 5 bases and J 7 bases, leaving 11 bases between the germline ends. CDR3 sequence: CASSIKRDEAFF. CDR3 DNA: TGTGCCAGCAGCATTAAGCGGGATGAAGCTTTCTTT.

CDR3 sequence reads: CASSVLAGRQYF. The DNA for the CDR3 is TGTGCCAGCAGCGTGTTAGCGGGGAGGCAGTACTTC. This sequence joins TRBV7-9 and TRBJ2-7, with 8 bases matching TRBD2. V lost 5 bases, J lost 9 bases, and 6 bases stayed unmatched. Germline V lookup: CDR1 SEHNR, CDR2 FQNEAQ (reference sequence). The CDR3 loop spans 12 amino acids.

The CDR3 is CASKAGERAGELFF. As DNA, the CDR3 is TGTGCCAGTAAGGCGGGGGAGCGAGCCGGGGAGCTGTTTTTT. V gene TRBV19 combines with J gene TRBJ2-2, with 7 bases that match TRBD2. The CDR3 length is 14 residues. V was clipped by 7 bases and J by 6 bases; unmatched bases: 8. CDR1 and CDR2 (germline): LNHDA, SQIVND (reference sequence).

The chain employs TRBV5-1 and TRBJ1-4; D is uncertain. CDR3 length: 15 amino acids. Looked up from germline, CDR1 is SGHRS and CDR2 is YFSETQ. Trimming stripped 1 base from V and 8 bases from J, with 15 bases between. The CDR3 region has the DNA TGCGCCAGCAGCTTGACTCTTCAGGATAACGAAAAACTGTTTTTT. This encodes CASSLTLQDNEKLFF.

The DNA for the CDR3 is TGTGCCATCAGTGACAGGGGGGAAGGAAACACCATATATTTT. Translating gives CAISDRGEGNTIYF. The chain joins TRBV10-3 to TRBJ1-3, with 7 positions matching TRBD1. J was trimmed by 4 bases and V by 3 bases; bases with no gene match: 3. CDR3 size: 14 residues. CDR1 ENHRY and CDR2 SYGVKD come from the germline V gene.

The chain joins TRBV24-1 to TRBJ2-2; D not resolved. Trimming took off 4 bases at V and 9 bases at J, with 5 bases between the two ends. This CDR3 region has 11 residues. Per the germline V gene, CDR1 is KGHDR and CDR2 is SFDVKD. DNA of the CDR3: TGTGCCACCAGTGACTACCGGGAGCTGTTTTTT. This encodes CATSDYRELFF.

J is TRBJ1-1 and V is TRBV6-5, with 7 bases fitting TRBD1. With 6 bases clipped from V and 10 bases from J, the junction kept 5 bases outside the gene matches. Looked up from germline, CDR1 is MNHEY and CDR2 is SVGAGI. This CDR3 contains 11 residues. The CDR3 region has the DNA TGTGCCAGCAGAGGGGGCCCGGTAGCTTTCTTT. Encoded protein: CASRGGPVAFF.